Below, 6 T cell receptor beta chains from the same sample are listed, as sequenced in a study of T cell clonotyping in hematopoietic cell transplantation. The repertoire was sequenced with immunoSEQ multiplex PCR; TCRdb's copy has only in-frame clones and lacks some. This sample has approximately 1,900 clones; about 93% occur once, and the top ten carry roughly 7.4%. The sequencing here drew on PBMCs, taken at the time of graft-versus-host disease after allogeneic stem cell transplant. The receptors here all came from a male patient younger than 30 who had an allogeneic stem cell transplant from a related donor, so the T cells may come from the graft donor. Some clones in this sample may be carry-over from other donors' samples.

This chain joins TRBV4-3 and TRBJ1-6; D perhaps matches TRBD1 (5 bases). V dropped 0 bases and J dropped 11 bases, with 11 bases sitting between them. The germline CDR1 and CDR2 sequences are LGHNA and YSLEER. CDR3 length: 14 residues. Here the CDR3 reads CASSQDWGETPLHF. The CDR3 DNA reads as TGCGCCAGCAGCCAAGATTGGGGGGAAACACCCCTCCACTTT.

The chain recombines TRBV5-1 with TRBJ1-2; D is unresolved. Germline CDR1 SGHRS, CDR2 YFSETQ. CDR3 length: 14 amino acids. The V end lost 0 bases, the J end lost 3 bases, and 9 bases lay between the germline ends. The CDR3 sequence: CASSLVAQDYGYTF. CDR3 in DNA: TGCGCCAGCAGCTTGGTGGCTCAGGACTATGGCTACACCTTC.

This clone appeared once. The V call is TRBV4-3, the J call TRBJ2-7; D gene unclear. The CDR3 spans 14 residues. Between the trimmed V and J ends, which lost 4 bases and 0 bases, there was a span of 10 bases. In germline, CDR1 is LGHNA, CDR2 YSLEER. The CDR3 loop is CASSPSRSSYEQYF. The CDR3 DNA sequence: TGCGCCAGCAGCCCGAGCAGGAGCTCCTACGAGCAGTACTTC.

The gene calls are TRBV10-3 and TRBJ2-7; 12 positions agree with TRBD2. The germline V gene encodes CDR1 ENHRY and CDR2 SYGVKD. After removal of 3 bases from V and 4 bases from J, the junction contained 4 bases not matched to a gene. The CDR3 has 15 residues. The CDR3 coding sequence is TGTGCCATCAGTGAATCTAGCGGGAGGGCTTACGAGCAGTACGTC. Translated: CAISESSGRAYEQYV.

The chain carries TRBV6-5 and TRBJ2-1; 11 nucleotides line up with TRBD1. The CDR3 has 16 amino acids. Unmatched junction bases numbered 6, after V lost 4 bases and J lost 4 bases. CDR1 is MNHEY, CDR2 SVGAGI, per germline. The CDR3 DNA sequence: TGTGCCAGCAGTTCCGCTGGGACAGGGGGATACAATGAGCAGTTCTTC. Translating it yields CASSSAGTGGYNEQFF.

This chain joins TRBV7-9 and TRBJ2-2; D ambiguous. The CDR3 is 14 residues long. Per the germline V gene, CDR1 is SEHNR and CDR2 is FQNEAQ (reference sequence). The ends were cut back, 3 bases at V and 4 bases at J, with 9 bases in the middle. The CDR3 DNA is TGTGCCAGCAGCTTGGAAAGATTCACCGGGGAGCTGTTTTTT. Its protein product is CASSLERFTGELFF.